The source of this T cell receptor beta chain is a study of blood T cells in healthy people across ages. Points from the study as a whole: The authors considered diversity estimates from one million T cells to be underestimates.

At least 7 million PBMCs were isolated per sample. Then a second PCR, running roughly 7 to 11 cycles, was carried out with a sample-barcoded 5' primer and a J-beta primer mix. TCRdb re-analysed the 5' RACE reads in MiXCR, keeping a single row per CDR3 protein. The table lists fewer than 2,000,000 distinct CDR3 sequences, around 42% of them singletons. In its sample, this clonotype was seen a few times. The target antigen is unknown. Sequencing used blood. The receptor was isolated from a human donor in good health.

For the CDR3, the DNA is TGTGCCAGCAGCTTCGGGACAGGGGGATACTACGAGCAGTACTTC. This encodes CASSFGTGGYYEQYF. This chain joins TRBV11-2 and TRBJ2-7; TRBD1 agrees at 11 bases. The CDR3 loop spans 15 amino acids. V shed 3 bases and J 3 bases; nucleotides not matched to a gene: 4. The germline V gene has CDR1 SGHAT and CDR2 FQNNGV.